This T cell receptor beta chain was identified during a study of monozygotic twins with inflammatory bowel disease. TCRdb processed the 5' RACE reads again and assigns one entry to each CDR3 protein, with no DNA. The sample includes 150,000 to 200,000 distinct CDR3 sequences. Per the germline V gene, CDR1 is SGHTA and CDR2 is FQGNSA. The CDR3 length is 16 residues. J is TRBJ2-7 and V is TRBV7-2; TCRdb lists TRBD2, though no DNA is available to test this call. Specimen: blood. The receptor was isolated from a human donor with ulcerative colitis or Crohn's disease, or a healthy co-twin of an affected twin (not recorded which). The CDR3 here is CASSLGSGLADYEQYF.